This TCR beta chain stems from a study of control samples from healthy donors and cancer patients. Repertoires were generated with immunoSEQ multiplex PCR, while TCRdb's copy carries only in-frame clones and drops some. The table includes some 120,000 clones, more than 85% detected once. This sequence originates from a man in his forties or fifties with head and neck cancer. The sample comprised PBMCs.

CDR3 DNA sequence: TGTGCCAGCTCCCCCAGGGGGGGACACGAGGAGACCCAGTACTTC. Translation: CASSPRGGHEETQYF. V gene TRBV18 combines with J gene TRBJ2-5; D possibly matches TRBD1 or TRBD2 (7 bases each). The germline V and J ends were trimmed by 6 bases and 5 bases, with 19 bases remaining between them. The CDR3 consists of 15 residues. Germline V gene lookup returns CDR1 KGHSH and CDR2 LQKENI.